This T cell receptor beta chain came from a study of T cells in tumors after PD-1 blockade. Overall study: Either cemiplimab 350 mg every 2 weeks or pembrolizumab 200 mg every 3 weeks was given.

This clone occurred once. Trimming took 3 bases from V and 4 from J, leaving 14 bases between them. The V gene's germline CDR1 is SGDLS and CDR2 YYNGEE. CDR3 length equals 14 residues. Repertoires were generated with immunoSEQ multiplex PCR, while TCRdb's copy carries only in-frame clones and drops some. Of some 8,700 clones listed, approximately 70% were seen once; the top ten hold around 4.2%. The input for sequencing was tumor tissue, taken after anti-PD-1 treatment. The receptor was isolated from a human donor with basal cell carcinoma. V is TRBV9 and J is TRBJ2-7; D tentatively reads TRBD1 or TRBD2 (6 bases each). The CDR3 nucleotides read TGTGCCAGCAGCGGGGGGGCCTTCTCATACGAGCAGTACTTC. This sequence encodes CASSGGAFSYEQYF.